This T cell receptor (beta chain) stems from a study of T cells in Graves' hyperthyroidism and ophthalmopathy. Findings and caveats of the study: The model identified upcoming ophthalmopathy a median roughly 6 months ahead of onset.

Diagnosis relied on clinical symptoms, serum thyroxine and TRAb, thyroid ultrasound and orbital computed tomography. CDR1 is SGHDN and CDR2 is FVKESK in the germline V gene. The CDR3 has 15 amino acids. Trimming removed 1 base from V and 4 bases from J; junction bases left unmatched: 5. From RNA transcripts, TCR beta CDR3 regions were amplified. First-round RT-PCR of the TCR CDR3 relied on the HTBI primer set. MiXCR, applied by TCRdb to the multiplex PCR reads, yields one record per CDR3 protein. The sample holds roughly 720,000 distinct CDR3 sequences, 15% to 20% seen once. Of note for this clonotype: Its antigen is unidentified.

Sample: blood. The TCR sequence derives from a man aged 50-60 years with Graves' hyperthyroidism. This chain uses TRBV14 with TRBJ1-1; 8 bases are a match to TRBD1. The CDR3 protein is CASSQARGRSTEAFF. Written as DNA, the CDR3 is TGTGCCAGCAGCCAAGCCAGGGGGCGAAGCACTGAAGCTTTCTTT.